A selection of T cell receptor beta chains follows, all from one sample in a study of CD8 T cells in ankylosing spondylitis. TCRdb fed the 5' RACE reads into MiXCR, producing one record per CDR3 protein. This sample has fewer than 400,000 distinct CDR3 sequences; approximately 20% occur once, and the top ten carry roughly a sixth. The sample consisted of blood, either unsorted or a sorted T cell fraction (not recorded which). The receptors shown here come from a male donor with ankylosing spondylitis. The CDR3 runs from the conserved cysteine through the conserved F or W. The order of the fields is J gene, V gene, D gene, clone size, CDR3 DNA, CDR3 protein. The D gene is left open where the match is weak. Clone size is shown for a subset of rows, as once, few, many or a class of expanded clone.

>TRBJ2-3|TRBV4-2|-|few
TGTGCCAGCAGCCAAGAATTAGTCGGGACAGATACGCAGTATTTT
CASSQELVGTDTQYF
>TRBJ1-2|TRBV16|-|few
TGTGCCAGCAGCCGACAACCCGTCGGGGGAGAAGGCTACACCTTC
CASSRQPVGGEGYTF
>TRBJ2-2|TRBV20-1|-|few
TGCAGTGCTCACTCCTCCGGGTATATGAGCGGGGAGCTGTTTTTT
CSAHSSGYMSGELFF
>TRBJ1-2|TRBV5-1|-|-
TGCGCCAGCAGAAAGGGGGAAAACTATGGCTACACCTTC
CASRKGENYGYTF
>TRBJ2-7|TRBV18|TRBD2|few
TGTGCCAGCTCACTACGGACTAGCTTGAGTTACGAGCAGTACTTC
CASSLRTSLSYEQYF
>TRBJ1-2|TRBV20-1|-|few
TGCAGTGCGAATCACAGGGCGAACTATGGCTACACCTTC
CSANHRANYGYTF
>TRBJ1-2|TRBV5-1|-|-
TGCGCCAGCAGCACGAACACAGGGAAAGGCTACACCTTC
CASSTNTGKGYTF
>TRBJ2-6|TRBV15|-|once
TGTGCCACCAGCAGAGATGTTTTTGCAGGCGACTACGCTGGGGCCAACGTCCTGACTTTC
CATSRDVFAGDYAGANVLTF
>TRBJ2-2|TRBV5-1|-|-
TGCGCCAGCAGCTTGGGACTTCTCACCACCGGGGAGCTGTTTTTT
CASSLGLLTTGELFF
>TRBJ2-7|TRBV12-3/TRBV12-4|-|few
TGTGCCAGCAGTTTAACCTGGACCTACGAGCAGTACTTC
CASSLTWTYEQYF
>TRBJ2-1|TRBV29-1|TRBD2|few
TGCAGCGTCACGGGACTAGCGGGAGGGCCGGGGTACAATGAGCAGTTCTTC
CSVTGLAGGPGYNEQFF
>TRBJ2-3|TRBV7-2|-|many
TGTGCCAGCAGCTTAGGCCCAGATACGCAGTATTTT
CASSLGPDTQYF
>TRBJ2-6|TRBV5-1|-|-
TGCGCCAGCAGCTTGTCTCCCTCTGGGGCCAACGTCCTGACTTTC
CASSLSPSGANVLTF
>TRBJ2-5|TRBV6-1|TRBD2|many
TGTGCCAGCAGGGCCCACTCGGGGGGAGAGACCCAGTACTTC
CASRAHSGGETQYF
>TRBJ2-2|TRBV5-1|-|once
TGCGCCACCACACCTCGGGGGCTCACCGGGGAGCTGTTTTTT
CATTPRGLTGELFF
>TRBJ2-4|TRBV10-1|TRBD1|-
TGCGCCAGCAGCACTGGGGACAGTTTAAACATTCAGTACTTC
CASSTGDSLNIQYF
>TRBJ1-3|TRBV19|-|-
TGTGCCAGTAGTGTCGGGACCGGTGGAAACACCATATATTTT
CASSVGTGGNTIYF
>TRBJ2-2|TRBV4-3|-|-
TGCGCCAGCAGCGGACAACTTAGCACCGGGGAGCTGTTTTTT
CASSGQLSTGELFF
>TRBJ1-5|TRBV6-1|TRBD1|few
TGTGCCAGCAGCCCGGGACAGGGGTCCTTAGAGCCCCAGCATTTT
CASSPGQGSLEPQHF